The 26 T cell receptor beta chains presented below share a single source sample, sequenced in a study of graft-versus-host responses after intestinal transplantation. Some clones are missing from TCRdb's copy, which holds only in-frame ones; the method was immunoSEQ multiplex PCR. This sample has some 66,000 clones, with under 90% found just once. Tissue from the graft was processed to free its intraepithelial and lamina propria lymphocytes. This specimen was ileum tissue, taken 350 to 400 days after transplant. All receptors come from a human patient who received an intestinal transplant, so some T cells may come from the graft donor.

The J gene is TRBJ1-6, the V gene TRBV7-2, with 8 bases that match TRBD1. This CDR3 region has 15 residues. The V gene's germline CDR1 is SGHTA and CDR2 FQGNSA. Trimming at V came to 5 bases and at J to 8 bases, leaving 8 bases not matched to a gene. CDR3 region: CASSLDRGTDSPLHF. As DNA, the CDR3 is TGTGCCAGCAGCCTAGACAGGGGTACGGATTCACCCCTCCACTTT.

The rearrangement uses TRBV7-3 and TRBJ2-7; D may be TRBD1 or TRBD2 (5 bases each). This CDR3 is 15 amino acids long. Germline V gene data show CDR1 as SGHTA and CDR2 as FQGTGA. Deletions cut 5 bases from V and 0 bases from J, with 14 bases between. The CDR3 sequence: CASSVKSGPSYEQYF. As DNA, the CDR3 is TGTGCCAGCAGCGTCAAGTCGGGACCCTCCTACGAGCAGTACTTC.

The chain combines TRBV6-1 with TRBJ1-4; D call uncertain. The CDR3 length is 17 residues. Trimming left V 4 bases short and J 0 bases short, with 15 bases between. From germline, CDR1 is MNHNS and CDR2 SASEGT. CDR3 residues: CASSGGGRVATNEKLFF. DNA for the CDR3: TGTGCCAGCAGTGGGGGAGGACGAGTGGCAACTAATGAAAAACTGTTTTTT.

The gene calls are TRBV6-4 and TRBJ1-5; 10 bases line up with TRBD1. J gave up 2 bases and V 5 bases, and 3 bases lay outside the gene matches. Germline V CDR1 and CDR2: MRHNA, SNTAGT. This CDR3 region has 15 residues. The CDR3 is CASSPGTGGNQPQHF. The CDR3, as DNA: TGTGCCAGCAGTCCCGGGACAGGGGGCAATCAGCCCCAGCATTTT.

The chain couples TRBV6-5 to TRBJ2-1, with D perhaps matching TRBD1 (6 bases). CDR3 length equals 13 residues. Deletions cut 3 bases from V and 6 bases from J, with 9 bases between. Germline CDR1 reads MNHEY; CDR2 reads SVGAGI. The CDR3 sequence is CASSYQGSNEQFF. The DNA for the CDR3 is TGTGCCAGCAGTTATCAGGGGTCCAATGAGCAGTTCTTC.

This rearrangement joins TRBV6-6 to TRBJ2-3; no clear D. The germline V and J ends were trimmed by 3 bases and 0 bases, with 7 bases remaining between them. This CDR3 region has 14 residues. Germline V gene sequence: CDR1 MNHNY, CDR2 SVGAGI (reference sequence). In DNA form, the CDR3 reads TGTGCCAGCAGTTATCCTACCAGCACAGATACGCAGTATTTT. Translating gives CASSYPTSTDTQYF.

The chain recombines TRBV15 with TRBJ1-4; D is perhaps TRBD1 (5 bases). Trimming stripped 3 bases from V and 8 bases from J, with 10 bases between. Looked up from germline, CDR1 is LNHNV and CDR2 is YYDKDF (reference sequence). This CDR3 spans 13 amino acids. The CDR3 DNA reads as TGTGCCACCAGCAGGCAGGGAAGAGAAAAACTGTTTTTT. Amino acid sequence: CATSRQGREKLFF.

Comment on this clone: At one of its ends the junction is not consistent with the germline gene, which may arise from a read error. V usage is TRBV7-2 and J usage is TRBJ2-7; D perhaps matches TRBD1 (6 bases). The CDR3 runs to 14 residues. Germline CDR1 reads SGHTA; CDR2 reads FQGNSA. CDR3 region: CASTLPGHPYEQYF. The CDR3, as DNA: TGTGCCAGCACCTTACCGGGACACCCTTACGAGCAGTACTTC.

V usage is TRBV4-1 and J usage is TRBJ1-2, with TRBD1 matching over 7 bases. Germline CDR1 reads MGHRA; CDR2 reads YSYEKL. CDR3 length: 16 amino acids. V lost 0 bases to trimming and J lost 1 base; unmatched junction nucleotides: 5. This CDR3 reads CASSQDRAGGNYGYTF. CDR3 DNA sequence: TGCGCCAGCAGCCAAGATCGGGCAGGGGGTAACTATGGCTACACCTTC.

The chain recombines TRBV9 with TRBJ2-2, with D perhaps matching TRBD1 or TRBD2 (6 bases each). V shed 4 bases and J shed 4 bases, with 17 bases lying between them. Per germline, CDR1 SGDLS and CDR2 YYNGEE. The CDR3 spans 16 residues. The CDR3 region has the DNA TGTGCCAGCAGCCCGTTAGACAGGAGGGCCACCGGGGAGCTGTTTTTT. Its translation is CASSPLDRRATGELFF.

The chain has TRBV5-1 and TRBJ2-1; D is perhaps TRBD2 (6 bases). CDR3 size: 17 residues. V was pared by 0 bases and J by 4 bases, with 17 bases between. The germline gives CDR1 SGHRS, CDR2 YFSETQ. The CDR3 sequence is CASSLAGDFHPYNEQFF. In DNA, the CDR3 is TGCGCCAGCAGCTTGGCCGGGGACTTTCACCCATACAATGAGCAGTTCTTC.

This clone occurred once. The rearrangement uses TRBV5-6 and TRBJ2-1; D gene ambiguous. CDR1 is SGHDT and CDR2 is YYEEEE in the germline V gene. V was trimmed by 2 bases and J by 6 bases, leaving 6 bases between them. The CDR3 covers 12 residues. The CDR3 spells CASSFLGNEQFF. CDR3 DNA: TGTGCCAGCAGCTTTTTAGGCAATGAGCAGTTCTTC.

This clone was seen a single time. Germline is not matched at one junction end, which may reflect a read error. V gene TRBV27 combines with J gene TRBJ1-5; D unclear. Germline V lookup: CDR1 MNHEY, CDR2 SMNVEV (reference sequence). This CDR3 has 9 amino acids. CDR3 in amino acids: CASSCHHRF. The DNA of the CDR3 is TGTGCCAGCAGTTGTCACCACCGTTTT.

The chain couples TRBV7-3 to TRBJ2-2; D is perhaps TRBD2 (6 bases). V lost 5 bases and J lost 0, with 13 bases in between. Germline V gene lookup returns CDR1 SGHTA and CDR2 FQGTGA. CDR3 size: 16 residues. The CDR3 DNA is TGTGCCAGCAGCATCCAGCGGGCAGCGAACACCGGGGAGCTGTTTTTT. Its translation: CASSIQRAANTGELFF. The full variable domain, rest sourced from reference TRBV7-3 and TRBJ2-2, is GAGVSQTPSNKVTEKGKYVELRCDPISGHTALYWYRQSLGQGPEFLIYFQGTGAADDSGLPNDRFFAVRPEGSVSTLKIQRTERGDSAVYLCASSIQRAANTGELFFGEGSRLTVL.

V and J are TRBV7-2 and TRBJ2-1; a possible D gene is TRBD1 (5 bases). This CDR3 is built from 13 residues. Trimming removed 4 bases from V and 1 base from J, with 5 bases in between. Germline V gene lookup returns CDR1 SGHTA and CDR2 FQGNSA. The chain's CDR3 is CASSSGSYNEQFF. The CDR3 nucleotides are TGTGCCAGCAGCTCAGGGTCCTACAATGAGCAGTTCTTC.

J is TRBJ2-1 and V is TRBV27; TRBD1 matches 7 bases. The CDR3 has 16 residues. V lost 3 bases to trimming and J lost 6 bases; unmatched junction nucleotides: 11. CDR1 MNHEY and CDR2 SMNVEV come from the germline V gene (reference sequence). The CDR3 DNA is TGTGCCAGCAGTTTTTCTCCTCCGGGACAGATCAATGAGCAGTTCTTC. Protein sequence: CASSFSPPGQINEQFF.

In regard to this clone: The CDR3 does not close with the conserved phenylalanine or tryptophan, likely indicating a read error. V gene TRBV7-3 combines with J gene TRBJ2-7; a weak D match, TRBD2 (6 bases). Trimming stripped 5 bases from V and 1 base from J, with 12 bases between. The CDR3 runs to 14 residues. Germline CDR1 is SGHTA and CDR2 is FQGTGA. The CDR3 DNA reads as TGTGCCAGCAGCCCGGGACTCTATTCCTACGAGCAGTACCTC. This gives the protein CASSPGLYSYEQYL.

This clone was detected a few times. V usage is TRBV7-3 and J usage is TRBJ2-3; no reliable D call. V was clipped by 1 base and J by 0 bases, with 2 bases between them. CDR1 is SGHTA and CDR2 is FQGTGA in the germline V gene. The CDR3 length is 13 residues. Here the CDR3 DNA reads TGTGCCAGCAGCTTAATGAGCACAGATACGCAGTATTTT. Amino acids: CASSLMSTDTQYF.

The genes are TRBV28 and TRBJ2-2; 7 positions agree with TRBD1. The junction had 6 bases not matched to a gene; V was cut back by 6 bases and J by 5 bases. This CDR3 comprises 14 residues. The germline V gene has CDR1 MDHEN and CDR2 SYDVKM. The CDR3 region has the DNA TGTGCCAGCAGCATAACAGGGGATACCGGGGAGCTGTTTTTT. Translating gives CASSITGDTGELFF.

V and J are TRBV15 and TRBJ2-7; tentative D call: TRBD2 (6 bases). V was clipped by 8 bases and J by 0 bases, with 11 bases between them. CDR1 LNHNV and CDR2 YYDKDF come from the germline V gene (reference sequence). CDR3 length equals 13 residues. CDR3 nucleotide sequence: TGTGCCACCGGAGGGTCCCTCTCCTACGAGCAGTACTTC. Translated, it gives CATGGSLSYEQYF.

V and J are TRBV25-1 and TRBJ1-1, with unresolved D. V was clipped by 1 base and J by 10 bases, with 7 bases between them. The CDR3 is 11 amino acids. CDR1 and CDR2 from the germline V gene are MGHDK and SYGVNS. The CDR3 DNA reads as TGTGCCAGCAGTGAATTGGGCGGAGCTTTCTTT. Translating gives CASSELGGAFF.

The rearrangement uses TRBV5-1 and TRBJ1-4; D remains ambiguous. CDR1 and CDR2 from the germline V gene are SGHRS and YFSETQ. The CDR3 contains 14 residues. V was clipped by 2 bases and J by 0 bases, with 5 bases between them. The CDR3 loop is CASSFSATNEKLFF. CDR3 DNA sequence: TGCGCCAGCAGCTTCAGTGCAACTAATGAAAAACTGTTTTTT.

This sequence joins TRBV11-2 and TRBJ2-7; TRBD1 agrees at 8 bases. CDR3 length equals 20 residues. In germline, CDR1 is SGHAT, CDR2 FQNNGV. V dropped 0 bases and J dropped 4; count of bases not matched to a gene: 20. In DNA form, the CDR3 reads TGTGCCAGCAGCTTAGATGGGTTGGATGGGTTAGGACAGGGCGCGTACGAGCAGTACTTC. It is translated as CASSLDGLDGLGQGAYEQYF.

The gene calls are TRBV10-2 and TRBJ2-1; 11 positions agree with TRBD2. V lost 6 bases to trimming and J lost 7 bases; unmatched junction nucleotides: 5. The V gene's germline CDR1 is WSHSY and CDR2 SAAADI. The CDR3 has 14 amino acids. This chain's CDR3 is CASSLGLAENEQFF. In nucleotides, the CDR3 is TGCGCCAGCAGCCTGGGACTAGCGGAAAATGAGCAGTTCTTC.

This clone was found once. The rearrangement links TRBV19 to TRBJ2-7, with 7 bases fitting TRBD1. CDR1 and CDR2 (germline): LNHDA, SQIVND (reference sequence). The CDR3 is made up of 15 amino acids. J lost 0 bases, V lost 3 bases, and 5 bases had no gene match. The CDR3 region is CASSMAQGSSYEQYF. The CDR3, as DNA: TGTGCCAGTAGTATGGCACAGGGGAGCTCCTACGAGCAGTACTTC.

This chain links TRBV6-5 with TRBJ2-3, with 15 bases aligning to TRBD2. Trimming at V came to 6 bases and at J to 6 bases, leaving 4 bases not matched to a gene. The CDR3 extends over 15 amino acids. From germline, CDR1 is MNHEY and CDR2 SVGAGI. CDR3 nucleotides: TGTGCCAGCAGGGCGGGGACTAGCGGGAGGGATACGCAGTATTTT. This gives the protein CASRAGTSGRDTQYF.